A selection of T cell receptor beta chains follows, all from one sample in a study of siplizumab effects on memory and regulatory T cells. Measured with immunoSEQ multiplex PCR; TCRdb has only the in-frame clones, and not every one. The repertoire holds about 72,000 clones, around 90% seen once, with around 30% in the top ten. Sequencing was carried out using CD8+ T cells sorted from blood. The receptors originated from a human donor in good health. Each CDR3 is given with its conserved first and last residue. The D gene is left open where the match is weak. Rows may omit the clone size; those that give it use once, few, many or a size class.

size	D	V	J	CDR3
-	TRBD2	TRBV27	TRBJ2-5	CASSPQALALETQYF
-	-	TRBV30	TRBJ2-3	CAWSVLGSTDTQYF
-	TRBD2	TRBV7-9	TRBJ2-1	CASSLSDLAGGPQQFF
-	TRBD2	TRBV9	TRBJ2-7	CASSVGVVGLAGEGEQYF
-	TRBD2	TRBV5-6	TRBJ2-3	CASSLGLAGGWDTQYF
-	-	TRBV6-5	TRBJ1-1	CASSLQSNTEAFF
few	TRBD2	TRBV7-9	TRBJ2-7	CASSPGTSVSYEQYF
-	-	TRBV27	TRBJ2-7	CASSGIEYEQYF
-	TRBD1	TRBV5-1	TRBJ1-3	CASSLGTGPGNTIYF
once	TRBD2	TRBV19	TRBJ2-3	CATHPTASGTTDTQYF
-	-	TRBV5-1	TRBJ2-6	CASSLKGGSGANVLTF
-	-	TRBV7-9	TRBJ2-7	CASSSLGFEQYF
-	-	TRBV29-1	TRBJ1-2	CGSKKAAEWNYGYTF
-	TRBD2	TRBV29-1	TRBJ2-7	CSARGGSGSILSYEQYF
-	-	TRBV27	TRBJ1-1	CASSSQMNTEAFF
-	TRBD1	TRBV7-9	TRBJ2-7	CASSPRRGTGDDEQYF
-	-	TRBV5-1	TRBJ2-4	CASSVSPYSDKNIQYF
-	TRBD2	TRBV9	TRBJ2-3	CASSVGPSGSHDTQYF
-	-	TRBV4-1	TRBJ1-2	CASSQEEEAAPYGYTF
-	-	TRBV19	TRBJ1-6	CASSPGSSYNSPLHF
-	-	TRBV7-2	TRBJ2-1	CASSLFLSYNEQFF
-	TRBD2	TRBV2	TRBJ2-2	CASSPSLGGREDGELFF
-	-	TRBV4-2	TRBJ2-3	CASSPLAGLLSTDTQYF
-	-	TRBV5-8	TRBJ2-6	CASSLVYEEKIGANVLTF
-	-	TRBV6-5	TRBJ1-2	CASSFLDPTGGYTF
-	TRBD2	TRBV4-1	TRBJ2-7	CASSQARGAAYEQYF
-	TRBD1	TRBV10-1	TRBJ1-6	CASSEYRTGSYNSPLHF
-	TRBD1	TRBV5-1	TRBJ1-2	CASSSWTGADGYTF
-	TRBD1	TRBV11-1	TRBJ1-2	CASSHGQGEYGYTF
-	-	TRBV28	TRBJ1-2	CASTRRVGLGYTF
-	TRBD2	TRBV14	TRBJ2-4	CASSQARLAGGAKNIQYF
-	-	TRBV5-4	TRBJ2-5	CASSLSGAGETQYF
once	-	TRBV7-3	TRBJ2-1	CASSLLAGTRDNEQFF
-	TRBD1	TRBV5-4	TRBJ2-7	CASTRDRSFYEQYF
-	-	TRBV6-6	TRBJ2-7	CASRPGSYEQYF
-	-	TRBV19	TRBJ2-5	CASSIGQETQYF
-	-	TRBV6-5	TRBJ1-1	CASSPRHGKSTEAFF
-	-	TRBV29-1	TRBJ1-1	CSVEPGENTEAFF
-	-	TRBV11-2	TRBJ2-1	CASSSRGNEQFF
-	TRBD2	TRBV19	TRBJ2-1	CASSMTSGYNEQFF
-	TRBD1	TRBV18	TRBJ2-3	CASSPRWTGSTDTQYF
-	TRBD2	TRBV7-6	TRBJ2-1	CASTSGGADEQFF
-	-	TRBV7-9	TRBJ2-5	CASSLTPLGGETQYF
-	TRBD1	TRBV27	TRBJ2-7	CASSGSDREYEQYF
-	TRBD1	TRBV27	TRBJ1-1	CASSFGTGGAGNTEAFF
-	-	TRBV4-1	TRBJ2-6	CASSHIGGANVLTF
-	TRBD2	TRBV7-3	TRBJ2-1	CASSLASPVAGYYNEQFF
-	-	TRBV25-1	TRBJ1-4	CATSSEKLFF
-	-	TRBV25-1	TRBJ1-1	CASSDGGQNTEAFF